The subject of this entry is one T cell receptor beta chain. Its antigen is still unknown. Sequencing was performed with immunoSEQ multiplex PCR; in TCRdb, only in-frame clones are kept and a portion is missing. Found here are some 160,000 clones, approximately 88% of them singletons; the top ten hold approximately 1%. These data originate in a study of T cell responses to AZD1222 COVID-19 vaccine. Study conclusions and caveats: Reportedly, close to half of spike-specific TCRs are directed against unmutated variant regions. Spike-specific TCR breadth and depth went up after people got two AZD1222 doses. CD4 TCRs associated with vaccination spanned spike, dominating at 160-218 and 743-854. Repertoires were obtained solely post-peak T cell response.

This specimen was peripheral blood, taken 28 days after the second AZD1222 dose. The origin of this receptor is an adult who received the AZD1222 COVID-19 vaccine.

The CDR3 here is CASSNKSSGANVLTF. The CDR3 DNA follows: TGTGCCAGCAGCAACAAGAGCTCTGGGGCCAACGTCCTGACTTTC. This sequence joins TRBV5-4 and TRBJ2-6; D unclear. Germline CDR1 SGHNT, CDR2 YYREEE (reference sequence). Between the trimmed V and J ends, which lost 4 bases and 0 bases, there was a span of 8 bases. The CDR3 runs 15 residues. Full variable domain (outside the CDR3, taken from reference TRBV5-4 and TRBJ2-6): ETGVTQSPTHLIKTRGQQVTLRCSSQSGHNTVSWYQQALGQGPQFIFQYYREEENGRGNFPPRFSGLQFPNYSSELNVNALELDDSALYLCASSNKSSGANVLTFGAGSRLTVL.